Following are 15 T cell receptor beta chains from one sample sequenced in a study of T-cell reconstitution after alpha-beta-depleted transplantation in children. The TCRbeta library was prepared with unique molecular identifiers. TCRdb reprocessed the PCR reads with MiXCR, giving one entry per CDR3 protein. The sample yields 480,000 or so distinct CDR3 sequences, under 12% seen once. Sequenced material: PBMCs, taken before TCRalphabeta/CD19-depleted stem cell transplant. These receptors were taken from a child aged 2 to 15 with inherited bone marrow failure, due to receive a stem cell transplant.

This clonotype showed up many times. This chain links TRBV12-3 or TRBV12-4 with TRBJ1-4; D is uncertain. The CDR3 covers 14 residues. V was clipped by 6 bases and J by 5 bases, with 13 bases between them. The CDR3 nucleotides are TGTGCCAGCAGAAGGGAACCGTTCAATGAAAAACTGTTTTTT. Its protein product is CASRREPFNEKLFF.

This clonotype was picked up many times. CDR3 bases: TGTGCCAGCAACTCGGGCTCAGATACGCAGTATTTT. Translation gives CASNSGSDTQYF. V is TRBV2 and J is TRBJ2-3, with D uncertain. Germline V gene data show CDR1 as SNHLY and CDR2 as FYNNEI. V shed 7 bases and J shed 4 bases, with 9 bases lying between them. The CDR3 contains 12 residues.

This sequence joins TRBV11-2 and TRBJ2-1; TRBD2 matches 9 bases. Germline-derived CDR1 and CDR2 are SGHAT and FQNNGV. V dropped 6 bases and J dropped 0; count of bases not matched to a gene: 6. The CDR3 runs to 16 residues. CDR3 amino acids: CASSLSGRPSYNEQFF. CDR3 in DNA: TGTGCCAGCAGTTTAAGCGGGAGGCCCTCCTACAATGAGCAGTTCTTC. Full variable domain (outside the CDR3, taken from reference TRBV11-2 and TRBJ2-1): EAGVAQSPRYKIIEKRQSVAFWCNPISGHATLYWYQQILGQGPKLLIQFQNNGVVDDSQLPKDRFSAERLKGVDSTLKIQPAKLEDSAVYLCASSLSGRPSYNEQFFGPGTRLTVL.

About this clonotype itself: A much larger clonotype is one base distant, so this may be a read error. The rearrangement uses TRBV20-1 and TRBJ2-5, with 9 bases lining up with TRBD2. The CDR3 spans 15 residues. V gave up 0 bases and J gave up 8 bases; unmatched junction bases: 10. Germline V CDR1 and CDR2: DFQATT, SNEGSKA (reference sequence). The CDR3 DNA follows: TGCAGTGCTAGAGAGGCGGGAGGGCCGAGGGATACCCAGTACTTC. Protein sequence: CSAREAGGPRDTQYF.

This clonotype appeared many times. The chain carries TRBV11-2 and TRBJ2-3; D is uncertain. The CDR3 is made up of 19 amino acids. Trimming took 0 bases from V and 4 from J, leaving 23 bases between them. Germline V gives CDR1 SGHAT, CDR2 FQNNGV. The CDR3 reads CASSLEAKGWVPGPDTQYF. For the CDR3, the DNA is TGTGCCAGCAGCTTAGAGGCCAAAGGTTGGGTCCCAGGCCCAGATACGCAGTATTTT.

This clonotype came up many times. In DNA, the CDR3 is TGCGCCAGCAGCTTGCCGGCTAGCGGGAGCTGGTCCTACGAGCAGTACTTC. Translated: CASSLPASGSWSYEQYF. The J gene is TRBJ2-7, the V gene TRBV5-1; 10 positions match TRBD2. Germline lookup yields CDR1 SGHRS and CDR2 YFSETQ. V dropped 1 base and J dropped 1; count of bases not matched to a gene: 8. The CDR3 is made up of 17 amino acids.

This clonotype was found many times. The chain is built from TRBV5-4 and TRBJ2-3; the D gene is possibly TRBD2 (5 bases). The CDR3 is 15 residues long. Germline CDR1 SGHNT, CDR2 YYREEE (reference sequence). Trimming removed 7 bases at V and 1 base at J, with 16 bases between. The CDR3 region has the DNA TGTGCCAGCGCCCCAATCGGCGGGCGCACAGATACGCAGTATTTT. Its protein is CASAPIGGRTDTQYF.

Ten or more counts support this clonotype. The CDR3 DNA is TGCGCCAGCGGGCCGGATACTAGCACAGATACGCAGTATTTT. Translated: CASGPDTSTDTQYF. The chain is built from TRBV5-1 and TRBJ2-3; D call uncertain. V was shortened by 7 bases and J by 0 bases, with 12 bases between the two germline ends. CDR1 and CDR2 from the germline V gene are SGHRS and YFSETQ. This CDR3 has 14 residues.

This clonotype has at least ten counts. This chain joins TRBV25-1 and TRBJ2-3, with TRBD2 as a possible D gene (5 bases). This CDR3 is 14 amino acids long. V lost 1 base to trimming and J lost 6 bases, with 11 bases between them. Germline loops: CDR1 MGHDK, CDR2 SYGVNS. DNA for the CDR3: TGTGCCAGCAGTGAATTTGAGGGATCGGATACGCAGTATTTT. Residues: CASSEFEGSDTQYF.

The V and J genes are TRBV18 and TRBJ1-4, with 9 bases aligning to TRBD1. Germline V gene data show CDR1 as KGHSH and CDR2 as LQKENI. CDR3 size: 16 residues. The V gene end was trimmed by 4 bases and the J gene end by 2 bases; junction bases not matched to a gene: 5. The CDR3 region is CASSRGQGWTNEKLFF. The CDR3 bases are TGTGCCAGCTCACGGGGACAGGGATGGACTAATGAAAAACTGTTTTTT.

A note on this clonotype: Possible read error: a much larger clone is one base away. This sequence joins TRBV24-1 and TRBJ2-1; 9 positions match TRBD2. Germline-derived CDR1 and CDR2 are KGHDR and SFDVKD. J gave up 2 bases and V 2 bases, and 6 bases lay outside the gene matches. The CDR3 contains 17 residues. CDR3 sequence (DNA): TGTGCCACCAGTGATTGGACTAGCGATCAGACCTACAATGAGCAGTTCTTC. It is translated as CATSDWTSDQTYNEQFF.

This clonotype was counted a single time. The CDR3 protein is CASSSIPGTSGDSSYNEQFF. For the CDR3, the DNA is TGTGCCAGCAGCTCAATTCCCGGGACTAGCGGGGATAGCTCCTACAATGAGCAGTTCTTC. The chain has TRBV13 and TRBJ2-1; TRBD2 matches 13 bases. Germline CDR1 reads PRHDT; CDR2 reads FYEKMQ (reference sequence). There are 20 residues in the CDR3. The V and J ends lost 4 bases and 0 bases, in that order; junction bases with no gene match: 12.

This clonotype was seen a handful of times. The genes are TRBV5-1 and TRBJ2-7; the D is unclear. Germline V lookup: CDR1 SGHRS, CDR2 YFSETQ. The V and J ends lost 4 bases and 2 bases respectively, with 10 bases between them. The CDR3 sequence is 13 residues long. This CDR3 is CASSPLIPYEQYF. CDR3 sequence (DNA): TGCGCCAGCAGCCCCCTAATCCCCTACGAGCAGTACTTC.

At least ten counts were recorded for this clonotype. This chain connects TRBV20-1 to TRBJ2-1; D unresolved. The length of the CDR3 is 14 residues. Germline V lookup: CDR1 DFQATT, CDR2 SNEGSKA (reference sequence). The V and J ends lost 5 bases and 0 bases respectively, with 11 bases between them. The CDR3 coding sequence is TGCAGTGCTTTTATGGGAAGCTCCTACAATGAGCAGTTCTTC. This codes for CSAFMGSSYNEQFF.

This clonotype was seen repeatedly, ten times or more. The chain uses TRBV27 and TRBJ2-7; 8 positions agree with TRBD2. CDR3 length equals 14 residues. From germline, CDR1 is MNHEY and CDR2 SMNVEV (reference sequence). With 6 bases clipped from V and 5 bases from J, the junction kept 9 bases outside the gene matches. The CDR3 loop is CASSPWGLEDEQYF. The CDR3 DNA sequence: TGTGCCAGCAGCCCCTGGGGACTAGAGGACGAGCAGTACTTC.